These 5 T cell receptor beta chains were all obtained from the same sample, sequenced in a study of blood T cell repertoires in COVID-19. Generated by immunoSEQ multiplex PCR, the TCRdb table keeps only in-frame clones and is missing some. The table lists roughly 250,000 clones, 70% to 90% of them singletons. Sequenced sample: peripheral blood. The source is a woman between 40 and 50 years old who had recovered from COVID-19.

In DNA, the CDR3 is TGTGCCAGCTCCTCGGGACAGGCCCTTTTTTCGGAGACCCAGTACTTC. As protein: CASSSGQALFSETQYF. The chain carries TRBV18 and TRBJ2-5, with 8 bases fitting TRBD1. After removal of 6 bases from V and 5 bases from J, the junction contained 14 bases not matched to a gene. In germline, CDR1 is KGHSH, CDR2 LQKENI. CDR3 length equals 16 residues.

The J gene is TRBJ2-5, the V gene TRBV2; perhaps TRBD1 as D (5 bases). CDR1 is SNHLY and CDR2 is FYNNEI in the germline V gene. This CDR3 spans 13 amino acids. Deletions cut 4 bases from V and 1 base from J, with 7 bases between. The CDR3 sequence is CASSVDSQETQYF. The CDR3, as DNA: TGTGCCAGCAGTGTCGACAGCCAAGAGACCCAGTACTTC.

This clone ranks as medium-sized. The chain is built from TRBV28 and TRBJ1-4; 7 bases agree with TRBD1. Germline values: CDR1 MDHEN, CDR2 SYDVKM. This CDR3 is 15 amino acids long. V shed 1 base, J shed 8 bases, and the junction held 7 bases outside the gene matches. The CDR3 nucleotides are TGTGCCAGCAGTTTATTAGGGGGCACGGAGGAAAAACTGTTTTTT. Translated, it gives CASSLLGGTEEKLFF.

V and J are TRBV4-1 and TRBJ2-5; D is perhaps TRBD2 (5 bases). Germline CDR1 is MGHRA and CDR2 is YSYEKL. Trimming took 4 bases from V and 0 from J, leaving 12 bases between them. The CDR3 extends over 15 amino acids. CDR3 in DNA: TGCGCCAGCAGCCCCTACGGGGTGCACCAAGAGACCCAGTACTTC. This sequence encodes CASSPYGVHQETQYF.

The DNA of the CDR3 is TGTGCCAGCAGCCATATCAGCGGGGGCATAAACGGTGAGCAGTTCTTC. Protein sequence: CASSHISGGINGEQFF. V and J are TRBV7-9 and TRBJ2-1; the match to TRBD2 covers 8 bases. The CDR3 covers 16 residues. The germline CDR1 and CDR2 sequences are SEHNR and FQNEAQ (reference sequence). The junction had 15 bases not matched to a gene; V was cut back by 5 bases and J by 9 bases. Using reference TRBV7-9 and TRBJ2-1 for the parts outside the CDR3, the full variable domain is DTGVSQNPRHKITKRGQNVTFRCDPISEHNRLYWYRQTLGQGPEFLTYFQNEAQLEKSRLLSDRFSAERPKGSFSTLEIQRTEQGDSAMYLCASSHISGGINGEQFFGPGTRLTVL.